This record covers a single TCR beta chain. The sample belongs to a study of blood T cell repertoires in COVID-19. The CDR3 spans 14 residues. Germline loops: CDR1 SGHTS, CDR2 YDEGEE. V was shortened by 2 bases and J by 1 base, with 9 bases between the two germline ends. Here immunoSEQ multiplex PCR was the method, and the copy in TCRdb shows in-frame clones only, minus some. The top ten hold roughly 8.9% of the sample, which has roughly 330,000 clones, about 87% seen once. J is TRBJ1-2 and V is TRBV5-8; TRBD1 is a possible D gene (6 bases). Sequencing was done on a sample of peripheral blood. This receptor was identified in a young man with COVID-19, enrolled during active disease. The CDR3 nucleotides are TGTGCCAGCAGCTTCGGACAGAATAACTATGGCTACACCTTC. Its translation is CASSFGQNNYGYTF.